This T cell receptor beta chain was identified during a study of T cells after somatic rescue of genetic block. V was trimmed by 0 bases and J by 3 bases, leaving 15 bases between them. The CDR3 contains 16 residues. CDR1 and CDR2 from the germline V gene are MGHRA and YSYEKL. This table comes from immunoSEQ multiplex PCR, and its TCRdb copy is limited to in-frame clones, with some not included. The sample lists roughly 71,000 clones, roughly 93% seen once, with 2.8% in the top ten. This TCR came from a man under 40. The rearrangement uses TRBV4-1 and TRBJ2-7; tentative D call: TRBD1 (5 bases). The sample was peripheral blood mononuclear cells (PBMCs). This chain's CDR3 is CASSQDPAAGNYEQYF. CDR3 nucleotide sequence: TGCGCCAGCAGCCAAGATCCCGCGGCAGGGAACTACGAGCAGTACTTC.